Shown below are 4 T cell receptor beta chains from a single sample sequenced in a study of monozygotic twins with inflammatory bowel disease. TCRdb re-called the 5' RACE reads and catalogs CDR3 proteins one per entry, DNA excluded. The table lists 110,000 or so distinct CDR3 sequences, with over 10% in the top ten. Sequencing was carried out using blood. Receptors were obtained from a human donor with ulcerative colitis or Crohn's disease, or a healthy co-twin of an affected twin (not recorded which).

The rearrangement joins TRBV2 to TRBJ2-7; without DNA, the TCRdb call of TRBD2 cannot be checked. This CDR3 has 15 residues. Germline V gene data show CDR1 as SNHLY and CDR2 as FYNNEI. CDR3 protein: CASRRLAGGPYEQYF.

The chain has TRBV20-1 and TRBJ2-3. The CDR3 is made up of 12 amino acids. CDR1 DFQATT and CDR2 SNEGSKA come from the germline V gene (reference sequence). The CDR3: CSASFGEDTQYF.

This sequence joins TRBV20-1 and TRBJ2-3; the TCRdb call, TRBD1, lacks DNA for checking. This CDR3 region has 13 residues. Germline V lookup: CDR1 DFQATT, CDR2 SNEGSKA (reference sequence). The CDR3 is CSATPGRTDTQYF.

The V call is TRBV6-1, the J call TRBJ2-3. The CDR3 sequence is 12 residues long. The germline gives CDR1 MNHNS, CDR2 SASEGT. CDR3 sequence reads: CASMGFTDTQYF.